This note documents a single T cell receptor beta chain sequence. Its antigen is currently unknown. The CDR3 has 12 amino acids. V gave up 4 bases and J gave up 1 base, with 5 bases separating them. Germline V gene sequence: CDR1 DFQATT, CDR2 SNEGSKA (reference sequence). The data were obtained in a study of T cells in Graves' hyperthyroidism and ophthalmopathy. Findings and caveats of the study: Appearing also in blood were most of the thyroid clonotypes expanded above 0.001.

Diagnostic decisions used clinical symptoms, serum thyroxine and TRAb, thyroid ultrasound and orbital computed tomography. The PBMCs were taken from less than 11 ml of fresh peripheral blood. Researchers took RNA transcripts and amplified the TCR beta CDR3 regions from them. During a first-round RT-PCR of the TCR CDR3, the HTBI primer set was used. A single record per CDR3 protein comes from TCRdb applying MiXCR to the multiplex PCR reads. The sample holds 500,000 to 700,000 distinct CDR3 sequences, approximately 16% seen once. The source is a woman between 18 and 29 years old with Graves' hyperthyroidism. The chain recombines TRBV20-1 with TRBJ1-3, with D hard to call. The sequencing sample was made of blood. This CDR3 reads CSATGSGNTIYF. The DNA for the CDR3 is TGCAGTGCTACTGGTTCTGGAAACACCATATATTTT.